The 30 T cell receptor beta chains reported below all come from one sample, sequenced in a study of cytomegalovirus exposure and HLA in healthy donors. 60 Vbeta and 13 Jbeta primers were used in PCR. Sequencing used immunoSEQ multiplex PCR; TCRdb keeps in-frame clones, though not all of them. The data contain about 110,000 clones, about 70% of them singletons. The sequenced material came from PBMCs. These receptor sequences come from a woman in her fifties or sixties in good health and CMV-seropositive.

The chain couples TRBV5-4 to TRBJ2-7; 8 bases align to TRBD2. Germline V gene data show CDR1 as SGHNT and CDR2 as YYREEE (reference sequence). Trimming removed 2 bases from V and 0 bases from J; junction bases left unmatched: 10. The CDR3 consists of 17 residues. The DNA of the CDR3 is TGTGCCAGCAGCTTAGGGGCCGGGGGGGCGAGCTCCTACGAGCAGTACTTC. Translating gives CASSLGAGGASSYEQYF.

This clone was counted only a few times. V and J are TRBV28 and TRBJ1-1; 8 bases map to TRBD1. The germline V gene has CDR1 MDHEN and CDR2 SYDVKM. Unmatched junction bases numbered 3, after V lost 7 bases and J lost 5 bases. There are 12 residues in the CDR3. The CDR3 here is CASTTGGTEAFF. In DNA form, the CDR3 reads TGTGCCAGCACTACAGGGGGAACTGAAGCTTTCTTT.

The CDR3 reads CAIQAGGTYEQYF. The DNA of the CDR3 is TGTGCCATCCAAGCAGGGGGGACCTACGAGCAGTACTTC. J is TRBJ2-7 and V is TRBV2; perhaps TRBD1 as D (7 bases). The CDR3 runs to 13 residues. V was cut by 10 bases and J by 2 bases, with 15 bases left in between. Germline values: CDR1 SNHLY, CDR2 FYNNEI.

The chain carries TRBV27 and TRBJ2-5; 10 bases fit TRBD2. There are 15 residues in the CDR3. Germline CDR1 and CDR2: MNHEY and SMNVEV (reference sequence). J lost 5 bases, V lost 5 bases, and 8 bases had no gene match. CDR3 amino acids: CASSPRPGLAETQYF. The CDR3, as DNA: TGTGCCAGCAGTCCCCGACCGGGACTAGCGGAGACCCAGTACTTC.

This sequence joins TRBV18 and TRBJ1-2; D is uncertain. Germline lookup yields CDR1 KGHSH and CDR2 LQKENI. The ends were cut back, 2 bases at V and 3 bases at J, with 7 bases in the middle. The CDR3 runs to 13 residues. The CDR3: CASSPIEDYGYTF. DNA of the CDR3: TGTGCCAGCTCACCAATAGAAGACTATGGCTACACCTTC.

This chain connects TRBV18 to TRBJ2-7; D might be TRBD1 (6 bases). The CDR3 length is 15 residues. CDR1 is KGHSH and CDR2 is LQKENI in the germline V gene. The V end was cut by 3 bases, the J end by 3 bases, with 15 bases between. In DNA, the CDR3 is TGTGCCAGCTCACCCCGGGACATTCGACTCTACGAGCAGTACTTC. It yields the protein CASSPRDIRLYEQYF.

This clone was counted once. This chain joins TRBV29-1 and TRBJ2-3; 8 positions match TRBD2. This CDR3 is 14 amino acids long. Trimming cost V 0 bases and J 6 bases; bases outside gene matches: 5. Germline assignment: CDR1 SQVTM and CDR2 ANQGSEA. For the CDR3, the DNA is TGCAGCGTTGAAGAGCGGGGGGTCTTGGATACGCAGTATTTT. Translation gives CSVEERGVLDTQYF.

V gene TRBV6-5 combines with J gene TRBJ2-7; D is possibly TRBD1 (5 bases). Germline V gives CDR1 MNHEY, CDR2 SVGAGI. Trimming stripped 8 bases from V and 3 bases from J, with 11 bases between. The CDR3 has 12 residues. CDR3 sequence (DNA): TGTGCCAGCCCTCATAGGGGCTACGAGCAGTACTTC. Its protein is CASPHRGYEQYF.

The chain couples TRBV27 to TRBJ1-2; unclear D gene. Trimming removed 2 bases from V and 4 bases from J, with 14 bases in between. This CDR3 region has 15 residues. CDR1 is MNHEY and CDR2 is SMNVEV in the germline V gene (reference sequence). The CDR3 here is CASSLKWLGGYGYTF. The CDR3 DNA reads TGTGCCAGCAGTTTAAAGTGGCTGGGAGGCTATGGCTACACCTTC.

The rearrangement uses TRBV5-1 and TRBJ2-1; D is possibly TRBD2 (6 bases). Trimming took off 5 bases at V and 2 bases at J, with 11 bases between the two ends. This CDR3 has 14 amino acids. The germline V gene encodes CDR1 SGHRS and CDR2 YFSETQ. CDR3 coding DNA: TGCGCCAGCAGTTATCTAGCGCCCTACAATGAGCAGTTCTTC. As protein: CASSYLAPYNEQFF.

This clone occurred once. The CDR3, as DNA: TGCGCCAGCAGTTCAGGAGGGACAGGCGAAGAGACCCAGTACTTC. Translated: CASSSGGTGEETQYF. This chain links TRBV5-1 with TRBJ2-5, with TRBD1 identical over 8 bases. The CDR3 contains 15 residues. V trimming: 5 bases; J trimming: 3 bases; junction bases outside the gene matches: 9. Germline V gene sequence: CDR1 SGHRS, CDR2 YFSETQ.

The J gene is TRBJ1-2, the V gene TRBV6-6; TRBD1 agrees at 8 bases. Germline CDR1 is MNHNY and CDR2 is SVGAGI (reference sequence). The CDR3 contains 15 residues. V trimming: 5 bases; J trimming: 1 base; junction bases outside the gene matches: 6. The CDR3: CASSPHDRGNYGYTF. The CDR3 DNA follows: TGTGCCAGCAGTCCCCATGACAGGGGTAACTATGGCTACACCTTC.

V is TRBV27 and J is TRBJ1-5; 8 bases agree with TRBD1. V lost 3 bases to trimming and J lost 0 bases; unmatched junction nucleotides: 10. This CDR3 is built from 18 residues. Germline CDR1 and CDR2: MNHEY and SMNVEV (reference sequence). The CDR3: CASSLKSRGPDSNQPQHF. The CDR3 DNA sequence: TGTGCCAGCAGTTTGAAGTCCAGGGGGCCTGATAGCAATCAGCCCCAGCATTTT.

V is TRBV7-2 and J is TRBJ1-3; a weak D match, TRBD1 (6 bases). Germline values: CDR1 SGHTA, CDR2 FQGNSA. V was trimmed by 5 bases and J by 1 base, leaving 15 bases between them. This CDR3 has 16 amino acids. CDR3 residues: CASSARGHRSGNTIYF. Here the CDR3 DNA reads TGTGCCAGCAGCGCCAGGGGACACAGGTCTGGAAACACCATATATTTT.

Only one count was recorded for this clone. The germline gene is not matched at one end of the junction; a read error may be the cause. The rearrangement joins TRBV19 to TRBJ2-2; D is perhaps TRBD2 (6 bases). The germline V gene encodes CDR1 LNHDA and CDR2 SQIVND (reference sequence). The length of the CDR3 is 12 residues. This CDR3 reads CASSTNTGGLFF. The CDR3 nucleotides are TGTGCCAGTAGCACGAACACCGGGGGGCTGTTTTTT.

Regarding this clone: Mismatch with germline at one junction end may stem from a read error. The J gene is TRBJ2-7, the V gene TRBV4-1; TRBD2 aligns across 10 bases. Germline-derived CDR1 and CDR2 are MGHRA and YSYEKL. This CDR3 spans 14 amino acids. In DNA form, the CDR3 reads TGTGCCAGCAGAGAAGCGGGGGGGCTCTACGAGCAGTACTTC. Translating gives CASREAGGLYEQYF.

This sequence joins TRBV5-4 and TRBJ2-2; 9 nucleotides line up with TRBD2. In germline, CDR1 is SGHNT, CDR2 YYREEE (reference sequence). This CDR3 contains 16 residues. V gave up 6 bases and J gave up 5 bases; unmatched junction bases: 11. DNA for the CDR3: TGTGCCAGCACCGTTAGCGGGGGAAAATCAACCGGGGAGCTGTTTTTT. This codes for CASTVSGGKSTGELFF.

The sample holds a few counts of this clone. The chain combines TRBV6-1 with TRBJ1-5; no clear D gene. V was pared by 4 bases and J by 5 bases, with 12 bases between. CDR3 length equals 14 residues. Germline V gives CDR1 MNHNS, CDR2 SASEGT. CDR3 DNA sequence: TGTGCCAGCAGTGTTCGGACTGACTATCAGCCCCAGCATTTT. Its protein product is CASSVRTDYQPQHF.

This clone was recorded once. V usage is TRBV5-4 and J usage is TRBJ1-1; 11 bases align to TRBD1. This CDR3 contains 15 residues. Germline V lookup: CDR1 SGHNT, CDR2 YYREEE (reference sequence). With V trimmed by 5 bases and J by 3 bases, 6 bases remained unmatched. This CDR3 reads CASRDRGREDTEAFF. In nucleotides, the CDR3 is TGTGCCAGCAGGGACAGGGGGCGCGAGGACACTGAAGCTTTCTTT.

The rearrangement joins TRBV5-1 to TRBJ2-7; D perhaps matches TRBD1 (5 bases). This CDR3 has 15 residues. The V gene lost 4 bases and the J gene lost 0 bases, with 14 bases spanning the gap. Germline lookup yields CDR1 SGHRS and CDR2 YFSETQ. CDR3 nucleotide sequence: TGCGCCAGCAGCCTGGCTCCAGGGTACTCCTACGAGCAGTACTTC. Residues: CASSLAPGYSYEQYF.

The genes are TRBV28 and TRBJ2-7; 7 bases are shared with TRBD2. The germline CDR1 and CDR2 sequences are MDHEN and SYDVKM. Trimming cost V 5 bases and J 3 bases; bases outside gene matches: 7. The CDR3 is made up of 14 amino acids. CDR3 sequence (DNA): TGTGCCAGCAGTCCGGACCGGGAGGACTACGAGCAGTACTTC. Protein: CASSPDREDYEQYF.

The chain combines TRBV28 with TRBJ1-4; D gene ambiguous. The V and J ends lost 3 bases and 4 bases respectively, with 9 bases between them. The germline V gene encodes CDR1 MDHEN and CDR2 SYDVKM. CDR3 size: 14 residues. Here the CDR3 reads CASSLRGFNEKLFF. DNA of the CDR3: TGTGCCAGCAGTTTGCGCGGCTTTAATGAAAAACTGTTTTTT. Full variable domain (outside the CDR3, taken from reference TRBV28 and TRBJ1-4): DVKVTQSSRYLVKRTGEKVFLECVQDMDHENMFWYRQDPGLGLRLIYFSYDVKMKEKGDIPEGYSVSREKKERFSLILESASTNQTSMYLCASSLRGFNEKLFFGSGTQLSVL.

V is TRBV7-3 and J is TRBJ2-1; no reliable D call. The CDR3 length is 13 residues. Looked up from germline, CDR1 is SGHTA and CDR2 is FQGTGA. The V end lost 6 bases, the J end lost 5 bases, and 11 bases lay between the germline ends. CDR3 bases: TGTGCCAGCAGTTCCAGAACAGACAATGAGCAGTTCTTC. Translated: CASSSRTDNEQFF.

The CDR3 here is CASSPGLQETQYF. CDR3 DNA sequence: TGTGCCAGCAGTCCGGGACTACAGGAGACCCAGTACTTC. The chain is built from TRBV7-3 and TRBJ2-5; 7 bases match TRBD2. Unmatched junction bases numbered 6, after V lost 6 bases and J lost 5 bases. There are 13 residues in the CDR3. The V gene's germline CDR1 is SGHTA and CDR2 FQGTGA. Full variable domain (missing parts from reference TRBV7-3 and TRBJ2-5): GAGVSQTPSNKVTEKGKYVELRCDPISGHTALYWYRQSLGQGPEFLIYFQGTGAADDSGLPNDRFFAVRPEGSVSTLKIQRTERGDSAVYLCASSPGLQETQYFGPGTRLLVL.

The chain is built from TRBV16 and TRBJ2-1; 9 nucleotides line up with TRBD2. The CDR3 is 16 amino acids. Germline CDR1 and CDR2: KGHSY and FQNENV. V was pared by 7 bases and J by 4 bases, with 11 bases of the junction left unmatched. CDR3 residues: CASKPLAGELYNEQFF. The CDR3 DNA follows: TGTGCCAGCAAACCCTTAGCGGGGGAACTTTACAATGAGCAGTTCTTC.

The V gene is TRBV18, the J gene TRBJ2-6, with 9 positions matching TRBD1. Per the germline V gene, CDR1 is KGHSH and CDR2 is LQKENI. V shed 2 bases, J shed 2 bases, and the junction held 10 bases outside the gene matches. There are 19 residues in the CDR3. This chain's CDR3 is CASSPLPGTGSPGANVLTF. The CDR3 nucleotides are TGTGCCAGCTCACCATTACCTGGGACAGGGTCCCCTGGGGCCAACGTCCTGACTTTC.

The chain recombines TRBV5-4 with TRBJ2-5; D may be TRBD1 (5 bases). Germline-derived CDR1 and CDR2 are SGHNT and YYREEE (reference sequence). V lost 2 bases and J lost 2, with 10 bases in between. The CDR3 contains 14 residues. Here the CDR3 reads CASSLQGVQETQYF. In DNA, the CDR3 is TGTGCCAGCAGCTTACAAGGGGTTCAAGAGACCCAGTACTTC.

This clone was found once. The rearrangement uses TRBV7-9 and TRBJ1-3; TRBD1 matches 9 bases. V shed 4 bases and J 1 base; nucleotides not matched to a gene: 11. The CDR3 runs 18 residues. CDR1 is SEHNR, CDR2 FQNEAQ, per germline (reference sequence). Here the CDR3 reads CASSSRRGDRVSGNTIYF. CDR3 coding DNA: TGTGCCAGCAGCTCACGAAGGGGGGACAGGGTGTCTGGAAACACCATATATTTT.

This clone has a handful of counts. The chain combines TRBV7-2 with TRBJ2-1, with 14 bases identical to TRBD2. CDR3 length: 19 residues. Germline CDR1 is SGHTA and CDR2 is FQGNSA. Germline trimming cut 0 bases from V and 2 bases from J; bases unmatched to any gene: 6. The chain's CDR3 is CASSLAGLAGGRTYNEQFF. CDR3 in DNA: TGTGCCAGCAGCTTAGCCGGACTAGCGGGGGGACGGACCTACAATGAGCAGTTCTTC.

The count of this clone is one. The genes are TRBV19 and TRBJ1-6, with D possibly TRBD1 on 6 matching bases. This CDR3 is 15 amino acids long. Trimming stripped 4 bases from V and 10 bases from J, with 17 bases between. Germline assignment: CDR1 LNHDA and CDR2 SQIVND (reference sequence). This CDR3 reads CASSTQQGAESPLHF. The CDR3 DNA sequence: TGTGCCAGTAGTACTCAACAGGGAGCGGAGTCACCCCTCCACTTT. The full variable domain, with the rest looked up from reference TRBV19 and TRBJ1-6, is DGGITQSPKYLFRKEGQNVTLSCEQNLNHDAMYWYRQDPGQGLRLIYYSQIVNDFQKGDIAEGYSVSREKKESFPLTVTSAQKNPTAFYLCASSTQQGAESPLHFGNGTRLTVT.